Below are 17 T cell receptor beta chains sequenced from a single sample in a study of cytomegalovirus exposure and HLA in healthy donors (dated by TCRdb to about 2017). Library preparation was by the immunoSEQ multiplex PCR assay. The multiplex PCR relied on a mix of 60 forward primers for TCR Vbeta segments and 13 reverse primers for TCR Jbeta segments. In its TCRdb copy, this immuneACCESS table keeps in-frame sequences only and misses some clones. Where compared with another copy, unresolved V genes explain less than half of these, and the others have no known cause. The sample data list some 130,000 clones, and 8.5% to 10% of these were observed just once. The ten top clones hold 1.5% to 2% of the sample. The sequenced sample was PBMCs. The receptors shown here come from a man between 45 and 60 years old in good health and CMV-seronegative.

The table lists this clone with a few counts. This chain links TRBV7-6 with TRBJ1-3; D may be TRBD1 (5 bases). CDR1 SGHVS and CDR2 FNYEAQ come from the germline V gene. Trimming pared 3 bases from V and 0 bases from J, leaving 21 bases between. This CDR3 spans 19 amino acids. CDR3 amino acids: CASSFSPSGGTASGNTIYF. CDR3 sequence (DNA): TGTGCCAGCAGCTTTAGTCCTAGCGGGGGAACAGCCTCTGGAAACACCATATATTTT.

The table lists this clone with a few counts. The chain joins TRBV2 to TRBJ2-2; 9 bases map to TRBD1. This CDR3 contains 18 residues. Germline V gives CDR1 SNHLY, CDR2 FYNNEI. V lost 0 bases and J lost 0; bases outside the gene matches: 5. CDR3 DNA: TGTGCCAGCAGTGAAGCTGGGACAGGGCATCCGAACACCGGGGAGCTGTTTTTT. Its translation is CASSEAGTGHPNTGELFF.

This clone was counted between two and nine times. The J gene is TRBJ2-3, the V gene TRBV28, with 7 bases aligning to TRBD1. There are 11 residues in the CDR3. Trimming took 10 bases from V and 4 from J; bases not matched to a gene: 2. Germline V lookup: CDR1 MDHEN, CDR2 SYDVKM. Written as DNA, the CDR3 is TGTGCCATCCAGGGGGCAGATACGCAGTATTTT. Its protein is CAIQGADTQYF.

This clone has just a few counts. This chain connects TRBV7-2 to TRBJ2-1, with TRBD1 as a possible D gene (5 bases). The V end lost 5 bases, the J end lost 0 bases, and 11 bases lay between the germline ends. The CDR3 loop spans 15 amino acids. The germline V gene has CDR1 SGHTA and CDR2 FQGNSA. The CDR3 DNA sequence: TGTGCCAGCAGCAAGGACATAAACTCCTACAATGAGCAGTTCTTC. Its translation: CASSKDINSYNEQFF.

The V and J genes are TRBV19 and TRBJ1-3, with 8 bases identical to TRBD1. The CDR3 has 16 amino acids. CDR1 and CDR2 from the germline V gene are LNHDA and SQIVND (reference sequence). V trimming: 6 bases; J trimming: 0 bases; junction bases outside the gene matches: 7. The CDR3 bases are TGTGCCAGTAGCCCCAGGGGGCAGAGCTCTGGAAACACCATATATTTT. This codes for CASSPRGQSSGNTIYF.

This chain joins TRBV11-2 and TRBJ2-7; 7 bases fit TRBD1. This CDR3 is 14 amino acids long. Germline-derived CDR1 and CDR2 are SGHAT and FQNNGV. V lost 3 bases to trimming and J lost 0 bases; unmatched junction nucleotides: 2. In nucleotides, the CDR3 is TGTGCCAGCAGCTTCCGGACAGGCTCCTACGAGCAGTACTTC. Its protein product is CASSFRTGSYEQYF.

V is TRBV19 and J is TRBJ2-7, with D possibly being TRBD1 (5 bases). The CDR3 runs 14 residues. Trimming took off 4 bases at V and 1 base at J, with 11 bases between the two ends. Germline V gene lookup returns CDR1 LNHDA and CDR2 SQIVND (reference sequence). CDR3 nucleotides: TGTGCCAGTAGTAGAACAGGATCTTCCTACGAGCAGTACTTC. Its protein product is CASSRTGSSYEQYF.

This clone was detected only a few times. The CDR3 protein is CASSATTGNSPLHF. The CDR3 DNA reads TGTGCCAGCAGCGCCACCACGGGAAATTCACCCCTCCACTTT. The V call is TRBV11-2, the J call TRBJ1-6; no reliable D call. V was shortened by 5 bases and J by 7 bases, with 12 bases between the two germline ends. Germline-derived CDR1 and CDR2 are SGHAT and FQNNGV. The CDR3 sequence is 14 residues long.

V usage is TRBV6-4 and J usage is TRBJ1-4, with 9 bases aligning to TRBD1. V shed 4 bases and J 0 bases; nucleotides not matched to a gene: 9. The CDR3 has 18 amino acids. Looked up from germline, CDR1 is MRHNA and CDR2 is SNTAGT. CDR3 region: CASSAGDRVLATNEKLFF. Here the CDR3 DNA reads TGTGCCAGCAGTGCTGGGGACAGGGTTCTGGCAACTAATGAAAAACTGTTTTTT.

The chain carries TRBV7-2 and TRBJ2-7, with TRBD1 matching 7 bases. Trimming cost V 5 bases and J 2 bases; bases outside gene matches: 9. The CDR3 has 15 amino acids. Germline V CDR1 and CDR2: SGHTA, FQGNSA. Here the CDR3 reads CASSPEWDRAYEQYF. Written as DNA, the CDR3 is TGTGCCAGCAGCCCCGAGTGGGACAGAGCCTACGAGCAGTACTTC.

This sequence joins TRBV6-5 and TRBJ1-5; 8 bases fit TRBD1. The V segment lost 10 bases and the J segment 4 bases; nucleotides outside the gene matches: 6. Germline V gene sequence: CDR1 MNHEY, CDR2 SVGAGI. The CDR3 contains 13 residues. The CDR3 DNA reads TGTGCCATCCGAAACAGGGGGAATCAGCCCCAGCATTTT. Protein: CAIRNRGNQPQHF.

This clone was picked up a small number of times. V and J are TRBV5-4 and TRBJ1-5; D gene ambiguous. CDR1 is SGHNT and CDR2 is YYREEE in the germline V gene (reference sequence). V was pared by 1 base and J by 5 bases, with 10 bases between. The CDR3 is 14 residues long. The CDR3 region has the DNA TGTGCCAGCAGCTTGATGGGAGATTATCAGCCCCAGCATTTT. Its translation: CASSLMGDYQPQHF. The full variable domain, completed using reference TRBV5-4 and TRBJ1-5, is ETGVTQSPTHLIKTRGQQVTLRCSSQSGHNTVSWYQQALGQGPQFIFQYYREEENGRGNFPPRFSGLQFPNYSSELNVNALELDDSALYLCASSLMGDYQPQHFGDGTRLSIL.

The chain recombines TRBV7-6 with TRBJ2-3; D may be TRBD2 (6 bases). Germline values: CDR1 SGHVS, CDR2 FNYEAQ. Trimming stripped 5 bases from V and 0 bases from J, with 15 bases between. The length of the CDR3 is 16 residues. The CDR3 coding sequence is TGTGCCAGCAGCGGACCCAGTGGGACTAGCACAGATACGCAGTATTTT. Amino acid sequence: CASSGPSGTSTDTQYF.

V gene TRBV6-5 combines with J gene TRBJ1-1; D is uncertain. The CDR3 runs to 13 residues. V lost 7 bases and J lost 1, with 10 bases in between. Germline loops: CDR1 MNHEY, CDR2 SVGAGI. In nucleotides, the CDR3 is TGTGCCAGCACCAAGGGAGGGAACACTGAAGCTTTCTTT. Translation gives CASTKGGNTEAFF.

Written as DNA, the CDR3 is TGTGCCAGCAGTCGACAGGGGGTAGACTATGGCTACACCTTC. It specifies CASSRQGVDYGYTF. The J gene is TRBJ1-2, the V gene TRBV28; 9 nucleotides line up with TRBD1. V gave up 5 bases and J gave up 3 bases; unmatched junction bases: 4. The CDR3 is 14 amino acids. Germline assignment: CDR1 MDHEN and CDR2 SYDVKM.

V is TRBV6-5 and J is TRBJ2-7, with D hard to call. Trimming stripped 8 bases from V and 2 bases from J, with 13 bases between. CDR1 MNHEY and CDR2 SVGAGI come from the germline V gene. The CDR3 is 13 amino acids. The CDR3 region is CASAAPGTYEQYF. Here the CDR3 DNA reads TGTGCCAGCGCGGCCCCGGGTACCTACGAGCAGTACTTC.

This clone has a handful of counts. Other nucleotide sequences in the sample specify the same CDR3. V usage is TRBV29-1 and J usage is TRBJ2-7, with D possibly matching TRBD1 (5 bases). From germline, CDR1 is SQVTM and CDR2 ANQGSEA. The germline V and J ends were trimmed by 5 bases and 0 bases, with 8 bases remaining between them. The CDR3 consists of 12 residues. The CDR3 nucleotides read TGCAGCGTTCTGCAGGGCTCCTACGAGCAGTACTTC. Protein sequence: CSVLQGSYEQYF.